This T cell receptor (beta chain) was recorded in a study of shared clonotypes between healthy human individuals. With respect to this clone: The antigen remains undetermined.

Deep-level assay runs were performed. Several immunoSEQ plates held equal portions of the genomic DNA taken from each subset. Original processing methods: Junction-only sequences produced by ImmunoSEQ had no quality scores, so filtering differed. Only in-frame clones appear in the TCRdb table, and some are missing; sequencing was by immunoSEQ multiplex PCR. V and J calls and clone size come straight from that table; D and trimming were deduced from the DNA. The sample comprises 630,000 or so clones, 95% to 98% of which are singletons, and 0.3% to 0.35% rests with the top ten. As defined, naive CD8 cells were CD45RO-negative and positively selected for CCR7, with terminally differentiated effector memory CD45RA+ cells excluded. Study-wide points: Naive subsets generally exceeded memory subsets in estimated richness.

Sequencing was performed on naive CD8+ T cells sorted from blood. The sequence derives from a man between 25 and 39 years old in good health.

The CDR3 DNA reads as TGCGCCAGCAGTCCCCGGACAGGAGCCTGGGAGACCCAGTACTTC. This translates into CASSPRTGAWETQYF. V gene TRBV10-1 combines with J gene TRBJ2-5; 7 bases align to TRBD1. The V segment lost 5 bases and the J segment 5 bases; nucleotides outside the gene matches: 11. The CDR3 spans 15 residues. Germline-derived CDR1 and CDR2 are WNHNN and SYGVQD (reference sequence).